The entry below gives a single TCR beta chain sequence along with its context. What it recognizes is unknown. The data derive from a study of CD8 T cells in Susac syndrome. Overall study results and limits: It was acknowledged in the study that its TCR sequencing and HLA analysis involved a relatively small number of individuals.

The multiple sclerosis control group comprised treatment-naive patients with stable or active relapsing-remitting disease. CD8+ and CD4+ T cells were negatively isolated; TEMRA cells were FACS-enriched. It was with random hexamers that about 0.45 to 1 ug RNA was reverse transcribed. With immunoSEQ multiplex PCR, TCR beta CDR3 was amplified across 54 Vbeta and 13 Jbeta. TCRdb re-called the immunoSEQ multiplex PCR reads through MiXCR, storing one row per CDR3 protein. The sample includes 200,000 to 250,000 distinct CDR3 sequences, around 96% seen only once; the top ten take 0.075% to 0.095%. The CDR3 length is 14 residues. With 6 bases clipped from V and 7 bases from J, the junction kept 14 bases outside the gene matches. The germline V gene has CDR1 DFQATT and CDR2 SNEGSKA (reference sequence).

This clonotype was obtained from a human donor with multiple sclerosis. J is TRBJ2-7 and V is TRBV20-1, with 8 bases matching TRBD2. The sample consisted of CD4+ T cells from PBMCs. The CDR3 sequence is CSASPIAGGSEQYF. CDR3 nucleotide sequence: TGCAGTGCCTCACCGATCGCGGGAGGTAGTGAGCAGTACTTC.